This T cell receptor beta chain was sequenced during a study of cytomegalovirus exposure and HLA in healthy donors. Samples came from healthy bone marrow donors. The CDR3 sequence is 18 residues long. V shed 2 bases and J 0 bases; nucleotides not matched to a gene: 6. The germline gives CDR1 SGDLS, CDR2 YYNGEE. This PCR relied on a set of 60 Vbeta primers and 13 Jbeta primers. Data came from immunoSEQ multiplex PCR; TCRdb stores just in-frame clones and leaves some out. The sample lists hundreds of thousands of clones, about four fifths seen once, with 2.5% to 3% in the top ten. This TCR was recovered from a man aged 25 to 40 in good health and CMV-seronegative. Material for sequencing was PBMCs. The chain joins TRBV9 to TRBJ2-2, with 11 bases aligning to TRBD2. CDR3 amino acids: CASSVLAGGIANTGELFF. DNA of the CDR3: TGTGCCAGCAGCGTTTTAGCGGGGGGGATCGCGAACACCGGGGAGCTGTTTTTT.